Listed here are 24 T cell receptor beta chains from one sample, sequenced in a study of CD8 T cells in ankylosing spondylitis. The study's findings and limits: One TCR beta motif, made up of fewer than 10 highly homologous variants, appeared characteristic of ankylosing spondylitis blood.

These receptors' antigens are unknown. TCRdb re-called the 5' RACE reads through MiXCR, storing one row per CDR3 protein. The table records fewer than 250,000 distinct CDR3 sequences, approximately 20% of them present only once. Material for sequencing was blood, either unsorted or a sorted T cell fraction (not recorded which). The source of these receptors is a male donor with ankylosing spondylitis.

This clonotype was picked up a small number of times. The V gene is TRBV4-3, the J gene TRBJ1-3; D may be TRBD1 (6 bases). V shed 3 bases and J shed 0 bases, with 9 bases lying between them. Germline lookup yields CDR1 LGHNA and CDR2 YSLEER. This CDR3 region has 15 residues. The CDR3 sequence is CASSHQTGSGNTIYF. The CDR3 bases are TGCGCCAGCAGCCACCAGACAGGCTCTGGAAACACCATATATTTT.

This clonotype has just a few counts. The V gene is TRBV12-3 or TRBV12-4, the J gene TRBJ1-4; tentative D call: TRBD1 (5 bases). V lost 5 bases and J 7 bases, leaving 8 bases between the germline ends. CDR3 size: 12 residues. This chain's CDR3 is CASSRGSEKLFF. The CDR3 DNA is TGTGCCAGCAGTCGGGGGTCTGAAAAACTGTTTTTT.

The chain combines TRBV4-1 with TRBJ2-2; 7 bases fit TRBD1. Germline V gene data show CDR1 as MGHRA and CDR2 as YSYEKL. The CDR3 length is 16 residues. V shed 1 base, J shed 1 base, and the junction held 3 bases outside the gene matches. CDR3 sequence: CASSQGTGMNTGELFF. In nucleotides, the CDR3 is TGCGCCAGCAGCCAAGGGACAGGAATGAACACCGGGGAGCTGTTTTTT.

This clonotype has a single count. In nucleotides, the CDR3 is TGCGCCAGCAGCCAGGCGACATATAGGACTGAAGCTTTCTTT. Its translation is CASSQATYRTEAFF. The V gene is TRBV4-1, the J gene TRBJ1-1; no definite D call. CDR1 is MGHRA and CDR2 is YSYEKL in the germline V gene. Trimming removed 3 bases at V and 5 bases at J, with 13 bases between. The CDR3 sequence is 14 residues long.

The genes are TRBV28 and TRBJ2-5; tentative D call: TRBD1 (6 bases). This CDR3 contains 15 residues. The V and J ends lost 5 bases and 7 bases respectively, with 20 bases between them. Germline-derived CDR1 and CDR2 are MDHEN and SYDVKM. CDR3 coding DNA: TGTGCCAGCAGTCCGTACAAAACAGGGTCGGGGACCCAGTACTTC. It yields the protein CASSPYKTGSGTQYF.

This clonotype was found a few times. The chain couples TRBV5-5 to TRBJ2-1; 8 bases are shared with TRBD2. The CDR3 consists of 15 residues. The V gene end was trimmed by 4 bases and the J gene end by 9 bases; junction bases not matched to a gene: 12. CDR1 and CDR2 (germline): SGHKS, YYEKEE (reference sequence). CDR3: CASSDLGVAGSEQFF. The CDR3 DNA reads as TGTGCCAGCAGCGACCTCGGAGTAGCGGGAAGTGAGCAGTTCTTC.

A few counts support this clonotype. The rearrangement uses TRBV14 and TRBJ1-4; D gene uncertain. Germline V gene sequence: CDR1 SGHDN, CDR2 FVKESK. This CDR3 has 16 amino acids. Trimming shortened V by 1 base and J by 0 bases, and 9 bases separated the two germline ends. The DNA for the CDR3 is TGTGCCAGCAGCCAAGTGGCAGGCGCAACTAATGAAAAACTGTTTTTT. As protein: CASSQVAGATNEKLFF.

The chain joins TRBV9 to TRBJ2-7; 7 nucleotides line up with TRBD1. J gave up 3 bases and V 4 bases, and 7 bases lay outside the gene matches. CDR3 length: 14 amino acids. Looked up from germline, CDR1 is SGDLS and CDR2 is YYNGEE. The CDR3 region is CASSPRTGNYEQYF. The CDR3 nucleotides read TGTGCCAGCAGCCCAAGGACAGGAAACTACGAGCAGTACTTC.

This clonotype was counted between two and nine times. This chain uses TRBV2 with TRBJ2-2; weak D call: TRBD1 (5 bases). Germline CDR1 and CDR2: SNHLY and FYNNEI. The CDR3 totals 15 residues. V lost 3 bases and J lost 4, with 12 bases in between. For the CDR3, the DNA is TGTGCCAGCAGTGAGGCTCAGGGTCTCACCGGGGAGCTGTTTTTT. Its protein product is CASSEAQGLTGELFF. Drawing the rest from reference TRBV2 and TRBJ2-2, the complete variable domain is EPEVTQTPSHQVTQMGQEVILRCVPISNHLYFYWYRQILGQKVEFLVSFYNNEISEKSEIFDDQFSVERPDGSNFTLKIRSTKLEDSAMYFCASSEAQGLTGELFFGEGSRLTVL.

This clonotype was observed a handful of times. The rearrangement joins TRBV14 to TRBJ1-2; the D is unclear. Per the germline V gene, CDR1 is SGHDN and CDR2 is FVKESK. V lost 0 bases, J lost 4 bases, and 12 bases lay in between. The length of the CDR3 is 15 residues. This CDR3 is CASSQDPGSLYGYTF. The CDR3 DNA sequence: TGTGCCAGCAGCCAAGACCCCGGGAGCCTCTATGGCTACACCTTC.

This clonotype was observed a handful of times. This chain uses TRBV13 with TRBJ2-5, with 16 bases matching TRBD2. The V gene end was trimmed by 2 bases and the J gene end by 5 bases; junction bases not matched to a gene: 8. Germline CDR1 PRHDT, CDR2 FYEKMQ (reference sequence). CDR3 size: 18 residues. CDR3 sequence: CASSLSPGLAGGSETQYF. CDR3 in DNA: TGTGCCAGCAGCTTAAGCCCGGGACTAGCGGGAGGGAGTGAGACCCAGTACTTC. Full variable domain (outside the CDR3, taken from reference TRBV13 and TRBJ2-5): AAGVIQSPRHLIKEKRETATLKCYPIPRHDTVYWYQQGPGQDPQFLISFYEKMQSDKGSIPDRFSAQQFSDYHSELNMSSLELGDSALYFCASSLSPGLAGGSETQYFGPGTRLLVL.

The CDR3 is CASSQDPRGGNEQFF. The CDR3 DNA reads as TGCGCCAGCAGCCAAGACCCGAGGGGGGGCAATGAGCAGTTCTTC. V is TRBV4-3 and J is TRBJ2-1, with D perhaps TRBD2 (7 bases). Trimming cost V 0 bases and J 6 bases, with 12 bases left between them. CDR3 length: 15 residues. Germline V CDR1 and CDR2: LGHNA, YSLEER.

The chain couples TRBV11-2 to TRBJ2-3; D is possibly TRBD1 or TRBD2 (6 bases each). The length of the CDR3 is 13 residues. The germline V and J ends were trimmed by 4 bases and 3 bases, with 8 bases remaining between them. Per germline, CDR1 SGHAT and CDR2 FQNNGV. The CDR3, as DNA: TGTGCCAGCAGCTCGGGGGCGACAGATACGCAGTATTTT. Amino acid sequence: CASSSGATDTQYF.

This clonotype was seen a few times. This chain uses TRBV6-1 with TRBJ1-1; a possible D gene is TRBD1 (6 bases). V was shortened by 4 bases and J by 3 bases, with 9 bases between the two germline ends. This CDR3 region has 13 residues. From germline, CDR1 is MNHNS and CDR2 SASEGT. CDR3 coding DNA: TGTGCCAGCAGTGGAGGGGGTTACACTGAAGCTTTCTTT. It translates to CASSGGGYTEAFF.

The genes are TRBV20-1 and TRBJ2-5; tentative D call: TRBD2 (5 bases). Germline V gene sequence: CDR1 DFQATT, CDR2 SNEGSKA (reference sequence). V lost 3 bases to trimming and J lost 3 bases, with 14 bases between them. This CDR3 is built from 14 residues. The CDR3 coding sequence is TGCAGTGCTAGTGCAGCGGAGGTGGAAGAGACCCAGTACTTC. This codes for CSASAAEVEETQYF.

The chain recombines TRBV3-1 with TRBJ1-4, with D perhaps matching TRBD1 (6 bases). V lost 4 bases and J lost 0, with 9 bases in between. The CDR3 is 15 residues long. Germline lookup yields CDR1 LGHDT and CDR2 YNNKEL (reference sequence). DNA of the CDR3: TGTGCCAGCAGCCCCGGGGGCCCAACTAATGAAAAACTGTTTTTT. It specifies CASSPGGPTNEKLFF. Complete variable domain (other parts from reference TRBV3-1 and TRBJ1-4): DTAVSQTPKYLVTQMGNDKSIKCEQNLGHDTMYWYKQDSKKFLKIMFSYNNKELIINETVPNRFSPKSPDKAHLNLHINSLELGDSAVYFCASSPGGPTNEKLFFGSGTQLSVL.

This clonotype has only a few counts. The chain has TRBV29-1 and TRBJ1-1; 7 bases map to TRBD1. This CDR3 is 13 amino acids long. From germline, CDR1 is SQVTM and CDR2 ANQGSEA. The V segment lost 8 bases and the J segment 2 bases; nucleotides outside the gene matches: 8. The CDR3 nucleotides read TGCAGCATCTACAGGGGCCGTAACACTGAAGCTTTCTTT. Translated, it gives CSIYRGRNTEAFF.

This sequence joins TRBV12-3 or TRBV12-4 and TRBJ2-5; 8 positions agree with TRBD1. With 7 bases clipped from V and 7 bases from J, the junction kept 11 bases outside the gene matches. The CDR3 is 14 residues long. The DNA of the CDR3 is TGTGCCAGCACCAAGGGACAGGAGGTGGGGACCCAGTACTTC. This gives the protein CASTKGQEVGTQYF.

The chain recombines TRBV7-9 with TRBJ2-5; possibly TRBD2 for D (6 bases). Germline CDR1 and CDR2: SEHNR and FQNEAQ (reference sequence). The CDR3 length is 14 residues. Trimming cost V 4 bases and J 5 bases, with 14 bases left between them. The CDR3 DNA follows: TGTGCCAGCAGCTCTTGGGGGGACCGGGAGACCCAGTACTTC. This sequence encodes CASSSWGDRETQYF.

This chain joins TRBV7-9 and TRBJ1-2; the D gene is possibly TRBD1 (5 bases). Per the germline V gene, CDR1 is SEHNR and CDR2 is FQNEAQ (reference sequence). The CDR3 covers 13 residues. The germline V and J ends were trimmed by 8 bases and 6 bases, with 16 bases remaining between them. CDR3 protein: CASSGAQVNGYTF. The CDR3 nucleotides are TGTGCCAGCTCCGGGGCGCAAGTAAATGGCTACACCTTC.

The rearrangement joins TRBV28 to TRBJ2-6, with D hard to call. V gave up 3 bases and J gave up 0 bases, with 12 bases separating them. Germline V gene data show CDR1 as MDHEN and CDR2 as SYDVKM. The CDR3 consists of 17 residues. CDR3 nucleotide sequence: TGTGCCAGCAGTTTCTCCATCGCGTCCTCTGGGGCCAACGTCCTGACTTTC. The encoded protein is CASSFSIASSGANVLTF.

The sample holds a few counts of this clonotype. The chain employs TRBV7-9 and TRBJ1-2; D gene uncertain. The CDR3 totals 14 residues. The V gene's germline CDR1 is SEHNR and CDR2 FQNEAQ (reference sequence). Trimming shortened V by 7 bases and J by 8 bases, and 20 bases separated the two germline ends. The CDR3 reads CASNSGSALWGYTF. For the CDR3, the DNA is TGTGCCAGCAACTCGGGAAGTGCGCTATGGGGCTACACCTTC.

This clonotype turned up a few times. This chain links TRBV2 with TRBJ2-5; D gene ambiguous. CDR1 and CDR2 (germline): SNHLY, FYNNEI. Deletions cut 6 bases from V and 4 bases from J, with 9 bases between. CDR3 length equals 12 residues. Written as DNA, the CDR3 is TGTGCCAGCAGGGACGCGATAGAGACCCAGTACTTC. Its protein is CASRDAIETQYF.

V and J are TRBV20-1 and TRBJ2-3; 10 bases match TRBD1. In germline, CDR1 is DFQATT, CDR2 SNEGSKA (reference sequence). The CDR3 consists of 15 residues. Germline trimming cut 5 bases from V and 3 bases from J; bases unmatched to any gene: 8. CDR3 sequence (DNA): TGCAGTGCTTACCCTCGGGACAGGGGAACAGATACGCAGTATTTT. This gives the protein CSAYPRDRGTDTQYF.